This is a list of T cell receptor beta chains from one sample in a study of blood T cell repertoires in COVID-19. The repertoire was sequenced with immunoSEQ multiplex PCR; TCRdb's copy has only in-frame clones and lacks some. This table has around 94,000 clones, 84% appearing once. Sequences were obtained from peripheral blood. The origin of the receptors is a man aged 35-49 years with active or convalescent COVID-19. CDR3s include the opening cysteine and the closing phenylalanine or tryptophan. A D gene is named only where the DNA matches it firmly. The size field is filled for only some rows; it gives once, few, many or a size class.

D: .; J: TRBJ2-5; V: TRBV7-9; size: few; DNA: TGTGCCAGCAGCGGTGGGGCAGGGACAATCCAAGAGACCCAGTACTTC; CDR3: CASSGGAGTIQETQYF
D: TRBD2; J: TRBJ2-7; V: TRBV3-1/TRBV3-2; size: .; DNA: TGTGCCAGCAGCAAAACTAGCGGGGGTCCCTACGAGCAGTACTTC; CDR3: CASSKTSGGPYEQYF
D: .; J: TRBJ2-5; V: TRBV7-9; size: once; DNA: TGTGCCAGCAGCTTACGGAAGGGGGAGACCCAGTACTTC; CDR3: CASSLRKGETQYF
D: .; J: TRBJ2-4; V: TRBV30; size: .; DNA: TGTGCCTCTAAAGGCAGGGACAAAAACATTCAGTACTTC; CDR3: CASKGRDKNIQYF
D: .; J: TRBJ2-2; V: TRBV9; size: few; DNA: TGTGCCAGCAGCGGACAGGTTTGGTCGGGGGAGCTGTTTTTT; CDR3: CASSGQVWSGELFF
D: .; J: TRBJ1-4; V: TRBV7-8; size: .; DNA: TGTGCCAGCAGCTTAGACCGGGGTGGAAAACTGTTTTTT; CDR3: CASSLDRGGKLFF
D: TRBD1; J: TRBJ1-1; V: TRBV18; size: .; DNA: TGTGCCAGCTCACCAGACAGGGGGAACACTGAAGCTTTCTTT; CDR3: CASSPDRGNTEAFF
D: .; J: TRBJ1-3; V: TRBV14; size: .; DNA: TGTGCCAGCAGCCAAGGAGGAGGAAACACCATATATTTT; CDR3: CASSQGGGNTIYF
D: .; J: TRBJ2-7; V: TRBV9; size: .; DNA: TGTGCCAGCAGCGTGGCAGGTTCCACCTACGAGCAGTACTTC; CDR3: CASSVAGSTYEQYF
D: TRBD1; J: TRBJ1-4; V: TRBV3-1/TRBV3-2; size: .; DNA: TGTGCCAGCAGCCAGACAGGGAGTGGGGAAAAACTGTTTTTT; CDR3: CASSQTGSGEKLFF
D: .; J: TRBJ1-1; V: TRBV10-1; size: .; DNA: TGCGCCAGCTCTGACGGGTCAGTGAACACTGAAGCTTTCTTT; CDR3: CASSDGSVNTEAFF
D: .; J: TRBJ1-2; V: TRBV27; size: .; DNA: TGTGCCAGCAGCTCCCGGGGTGGCTACACCTTC; CDR3: CASSSRGGYTF
D: TRBD1; J: TRBJ1-1; V: TRBV2; size: once; DNA: TGTGCCAGCAGTGTCCAGGGGGGAAGGACTGAAGCTTTCTTT; CDR3: CASSVQGGRTEAFF
D: TRBD1; J: TRBJ2-7; V: TRBV7-8; size: .; DNA: TGTGCCAGCAGCTTAGGGGGGACAGGGGCCTACGAGCAGTACTTC; CDR3: CASSLGGTGAYEQYF
D: TRBD1; J: TRBJ1-1; V: TRBV5-6; size: .; DNA: TGTGCCAGCAGTCGGGACAGAATGAACACTGAAGCTTTCTTT; CDR3: CASSRDRMNTEAFF
D: TRBD2; J: TRBJ2-5; V: TRBV11-2; size: .; DNA: TGTGCCAGCAGCTTGCAGCGGGGGTTAGGGGGGGAGACCCAGTACTTC; CDR3: CASSLQRGLGGETQYF
D: TRBD2; J: TRBJ2-7; V: TRBV14; size: .; DNA: TGTGCCAGCAGCCAAGACCTAGCGGGAGAGCAGTACTTC; CDR3: CASSQDLAGEQYF
D: TRBD1; J: TRBJ2-3; V: TRBV6-5; size: .; DNA: TGTGCCAGCAGTTACGGGACAGGGGCTAGCACAGATACGCAGTATTTT; CDR3: CASSYGTGASTDTQYF
D: TRBD1; J: TRBJ2-5; V: TRBV6-5; size: .; DNA: TGTGCCAGCAGCTCCGGGACAGCCAATGAAGAGACCCAGTACTTC; CDR3: CASSSGTANEETQYF
D: .; J: TRBJ2-7; V: TRBV11-2; size: .; DNA: TGTGCCAGCAGCTTAGATCTGAGGAATGAGCAGTACTTC; CDR3: CASSLDLRNEQYF
D: TRBD1; J: TRBJ1-1; V: TRBV5-4; size: once; DNA: TGTGCCAGCAGTCCGGACAGGGCCAGTGAAGCTTTCTTT; CDR3: CASSPDRASEAFF
D: TRBD1; J: TRBJ1-1; V: TRBV29-1; size: .; DNA: TGCAGCGTCGGTAACAGGGGCACTGAAGCTTTCTTT; CDR3: CSVGNRGTEAFF
D: .; J: TRBJ2-2; V: TRBV5-4; size: once; DNA: TGTGCCAGCAGCTGGGGACACTACACCGGGGAGCTGTTTTTT; CDR3: CASSWGHYTGELFF
D: .; J: TRBJ2-2; V: TRBV5-6; size: few; DNA: TGTGCCAGCAGCTTGCCCCAGAACACCGGGGAGCTGTTTTTT; CDR3: CASSLPQNTGELFF
D: .; J: TRBJ2-5; V: TRBV27; size: .; DNA: TGTGCCAGCAGTTTAACAGGAAAGAGCCTATTGGAGACCCAGTACTTC; CDR3: CASSLTGKSLLETQYF
D: .; J: TRBJ1-1; V: TRBV3-1/TRBV3-2; size: .; DNA: TGTGCCAGCAGCCACCCACAGCCGAACACTGAAGCTTTCTTT; CDR3: CASSHPQPNTEAFF
D: .; J: TRBJ2-7; V: TRBV3-1/TRBV3-2; size: .; DNA: TGTGCCAGCAGCCAAAACCAGGATCTCTACGAGCAGTACTTC; CDR3: CASSQNQDLYEQYF
D: TRBD1; J: TRBJ1-1; V: TRBV5-1; size: .; DNA: TGCGCCAGCAGCTTGCAGACAGGGGGCGGCACTGAAGCTTTCTTT; CDR3: CASSLQTGGGTEAFF
D: .; J: TRBJ2-1; V: TRBV6-4; size: .; DNA: TGTGCCAGCAGCCGGGGGAATGAGCAGTTCTTC; CDR3: CASSRGNEQFF
D: TRBD1; J: TRBJ1-1; V: TRBV30; size: .; DNA: TGTGCCTGGAGTGCCGGACAGGGTGTCACTGAAGCTTTCTTT; CDR3: CAWSAGQGVTEAFF
D: .; J: TRBJ2-1; V: TRBV18; size: .; DNA: TGTGCCAGCTCACCTTCAAATGAGCAGTTCTTC; CDR3: CASSPSNEQFF
D: .; J: TRBJ1-3; V: TRBV9; size: .; DNA: TGTGCCAGCTCCGGGGGGGGCAGCTCTGGAAACACCATATATTTT; CDR3: CASSGGGSSGNTIYF
D: TRBD1; J: TRBJ2-5; V: TRBV14; size: once; DNA: TGTGCCAGCAGCCTCAAACGGGACAGGAAGAAAGAGACCCAGTACTTC; CDR3: CASSLKRDRKKETQYF
D: TRBD2; J: TRBJ2-1; V: TRBV3-1/TRBV3-2; size: .; DNA: TGTGCCAGCAGCCAAGTGGAGGTAGCGGGGGGGCAGGGGGGGACCTACAATGAGCAGTTCTTC; CDR3: CASSQVEVAGGQGGTYNEQFF
D: .; J: TRBJ2-1; V: TRBV7-3; size: .; DNA: TGTGCCAGCAGCTTTGGGTTGACTTCTCAAAATGAGCAGTTCTTC; CDR3: CASSFGLTSQNEQFF
D: TRBD1; J: TRBJ1-2; V: TRBV6-4; size: few; DNA: TGTGCCAGCAGTGAGGGGACAGGGGTAAACTATGGCTACACCTTC; CDR3: CASSEGTGVNYGYTF
D: TRBD2; J: TRBJ2-1; V: TRBV7-2; size: .; DNA: TGTGCCAGCAGCTTAGGGCTAGCGGGGGGGCACAATGAGCAGTTCTTC; CDR3: CASSLGLAGGHNEQFF
D: .; J: TRBJ1-1; V: TRBV18; size: once; DNA: TGTGCCAGCTCACCAGATAGGGAGGGAACGGTCACTGAAGCTTTCTTT; CDR3: CASSPDREGTVTEAFF
D: .; J: TRBJ2-4; V: TRBV21-1; size: .; DNA: TGTGCCAGCAGCAAAGTAGCGCTCATTCAGTACTTC; CDR3: CASSKVALIQYF
D: .; J: TRBJ1-4; V: TRBV18; size: .; DNA: TGTGCCAGCTCACCACCCAGGCAGCATGCAACTAATGAAAAACTGTTTTTT; CDR3: CASSPPRQHATNEKLFF